This T cell receptor (beta chain) was identified during a study of blood T cell repertoires in COVID-19. Study information: Specimens from acute and convalescent COVID-19 originated in the United States, Italy and Spain. PBMCs, B-cell-depleted T cells, or T cells were the source of the cDNA or gDNA that made up the material.

Source study methods: Amplification of reference gene primers provided the estimated nucleated cell counts. Sequencing was performed with immunoSEQ multiplex PCR; in TCRdb, only in-frame clones are kept and a portion is missing. V, J and clone size reflect that table, while D and trimming were determined from the DNA. Here the sample spans fewer than 500,000 clones, more than 65% being singletons. Germline trimming cut 4 bases from V and 2 bases from J; bases unmatched to any gene: 2. The CDR3 contains 13 residues. The V gene's germline CDR1 is SGHKS and CDR2 YYEKEE (reference sequence). Source material: peripheral blood. The V call is TRBV5-5, the J call TRBJ2-5; 7 nucleotides agree with TRBD2. The origin of this receptor is a human donor with acute or convalescent COVID-19. The donor label of this sample is uncertain. As DNA, the CDR3 is TGTGCCAGCAGCGGGGGACTACAAGAGACCCAGTACTTC. Its protein product is CASSGGLQETQYF.